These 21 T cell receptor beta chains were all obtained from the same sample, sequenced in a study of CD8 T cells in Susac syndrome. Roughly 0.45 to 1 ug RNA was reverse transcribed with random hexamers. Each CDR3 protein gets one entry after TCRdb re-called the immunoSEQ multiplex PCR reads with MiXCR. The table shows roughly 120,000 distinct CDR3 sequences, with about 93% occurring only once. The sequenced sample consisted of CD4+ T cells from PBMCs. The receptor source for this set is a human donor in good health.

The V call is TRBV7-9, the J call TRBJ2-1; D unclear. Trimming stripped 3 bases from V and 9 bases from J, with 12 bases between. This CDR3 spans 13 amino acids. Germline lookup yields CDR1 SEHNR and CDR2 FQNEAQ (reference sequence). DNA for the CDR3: TGTGCCAGCAGCTTTGATCAGTTGAGTGAGCAGTTCTTC. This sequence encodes CASSFDQLSEQFF.

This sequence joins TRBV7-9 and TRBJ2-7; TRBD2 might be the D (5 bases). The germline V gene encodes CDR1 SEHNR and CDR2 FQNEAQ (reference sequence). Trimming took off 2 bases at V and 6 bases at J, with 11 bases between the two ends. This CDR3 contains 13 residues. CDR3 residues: CASSLSGNGEQYF. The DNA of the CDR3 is TGTGCCAGCAGCTTATCGGGAAATGGCGAGCAGTACTTC.

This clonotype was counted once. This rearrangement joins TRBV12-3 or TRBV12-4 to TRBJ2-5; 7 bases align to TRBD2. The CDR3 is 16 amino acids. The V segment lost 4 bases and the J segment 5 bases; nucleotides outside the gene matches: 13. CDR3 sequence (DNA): TGTGCCAGCAGTTGGCTAGCGGAGAGGAAGGGCGAGACCCAGTACTTC. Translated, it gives CASSWLAERKGETQYF.

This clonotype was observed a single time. The CDR3 here is CASSRADEQYF. Here the CDR3 DNA reads TGTGCCAGCAGTCGCGCTGACGAGCAGTACTTC. The rearrangement joins TRBV12-3 or TRBV12-4 to TRBJ2-7, with no clear D. Trimming stripped 5 bases from V and 5 bases from J, with 7 bases between. The CDR3 covers 11 residues.

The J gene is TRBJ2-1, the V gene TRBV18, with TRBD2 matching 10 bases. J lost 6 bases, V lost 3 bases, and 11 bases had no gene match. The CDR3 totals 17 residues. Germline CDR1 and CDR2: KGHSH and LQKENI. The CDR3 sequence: CASSPRSLAGPSNEQFF. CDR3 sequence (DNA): TGTGCCAGCTCACCCCGCTCACTAGCGGGACCAAGCAATGAGCAGTTCTTC.

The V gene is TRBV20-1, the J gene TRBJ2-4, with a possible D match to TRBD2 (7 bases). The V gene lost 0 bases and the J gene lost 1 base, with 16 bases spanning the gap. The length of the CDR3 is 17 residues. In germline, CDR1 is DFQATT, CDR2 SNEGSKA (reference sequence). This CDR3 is CSARDGGAGWAKNIQYF. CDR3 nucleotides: TGCAGTGCTAGAGATGGGGGGGCAGGGTGGGCCAAAAACATTCAGTACTTC.

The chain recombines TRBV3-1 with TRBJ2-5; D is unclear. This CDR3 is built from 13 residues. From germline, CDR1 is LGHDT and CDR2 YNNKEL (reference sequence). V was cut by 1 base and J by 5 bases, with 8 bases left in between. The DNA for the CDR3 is TGTGCCAGCAGCCAAGTGCTCACGGAGACCCAGTACTTC. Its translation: CASSQVLTETQYF.

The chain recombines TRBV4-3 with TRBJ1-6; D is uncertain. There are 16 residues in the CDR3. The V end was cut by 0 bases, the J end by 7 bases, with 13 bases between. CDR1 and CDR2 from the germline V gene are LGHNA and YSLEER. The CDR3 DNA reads TGCGCCAGCAGCCAAGATCCCGGCAGACCAAATTCACCCCTCCACTTT. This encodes CASSQDPGRPNSPLHF.

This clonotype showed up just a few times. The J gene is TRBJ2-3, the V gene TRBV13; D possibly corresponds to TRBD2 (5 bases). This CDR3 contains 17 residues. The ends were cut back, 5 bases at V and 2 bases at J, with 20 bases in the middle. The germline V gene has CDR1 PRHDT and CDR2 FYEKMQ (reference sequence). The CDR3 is CASSPSGDPISTDTQYF. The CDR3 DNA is TGTGCCAGCAGCCCGAGCGGTGATCCTATCTCCACAGATACGCAGTATTTT.

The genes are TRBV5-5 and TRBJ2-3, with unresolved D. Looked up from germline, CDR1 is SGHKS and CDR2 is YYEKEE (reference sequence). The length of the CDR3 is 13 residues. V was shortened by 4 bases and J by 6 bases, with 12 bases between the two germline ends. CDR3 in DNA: TGTGCCAGCAGCCCTCTTGTAGAGGATACGCAGTATTTT. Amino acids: CASSPLVEDTQYF.

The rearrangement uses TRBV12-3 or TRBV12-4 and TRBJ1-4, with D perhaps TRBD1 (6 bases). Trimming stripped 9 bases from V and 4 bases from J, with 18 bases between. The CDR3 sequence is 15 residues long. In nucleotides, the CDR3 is TGTGCCAGTCGACCCGCGGGGACAAGTAATGAAAAACTGTTTTTT. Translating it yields CASRPAGTSNEKLFF.

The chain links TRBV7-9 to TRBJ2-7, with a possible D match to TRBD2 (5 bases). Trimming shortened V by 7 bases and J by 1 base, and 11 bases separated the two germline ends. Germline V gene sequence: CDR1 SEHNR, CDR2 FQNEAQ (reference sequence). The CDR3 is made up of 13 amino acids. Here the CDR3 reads CASTNGLSYEQYF. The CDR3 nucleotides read TGTGCCAGCACAAATGGACTTTCCTACGAGCAGTACTTC.

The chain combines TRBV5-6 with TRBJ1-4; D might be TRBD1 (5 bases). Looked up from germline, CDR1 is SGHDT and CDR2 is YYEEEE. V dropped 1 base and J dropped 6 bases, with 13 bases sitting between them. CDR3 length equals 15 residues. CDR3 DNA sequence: TGTGCCAGCAGCTTGAGGGGTACCGGCTATGAAAAACTGTTTTTT. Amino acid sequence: CASSLRGTGYEKLFF.

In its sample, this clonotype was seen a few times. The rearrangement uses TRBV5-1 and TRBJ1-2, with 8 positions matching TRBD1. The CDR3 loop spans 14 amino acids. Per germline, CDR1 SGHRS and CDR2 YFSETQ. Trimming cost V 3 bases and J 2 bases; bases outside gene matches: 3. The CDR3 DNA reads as TGCGCCAGCAGCTCGGGACAGGCAAACTATGGCTACACCTTC. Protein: CASSSGQANYGYTF.

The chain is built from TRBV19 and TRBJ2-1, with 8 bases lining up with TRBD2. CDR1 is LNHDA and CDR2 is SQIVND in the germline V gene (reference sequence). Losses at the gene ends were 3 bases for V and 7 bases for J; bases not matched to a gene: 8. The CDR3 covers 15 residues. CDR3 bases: TGTGCCAGTAGTATGCGGGAGGCGGGGAGGAATGAGCAGTTCTTC. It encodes CASSMREAGRNEQFF.

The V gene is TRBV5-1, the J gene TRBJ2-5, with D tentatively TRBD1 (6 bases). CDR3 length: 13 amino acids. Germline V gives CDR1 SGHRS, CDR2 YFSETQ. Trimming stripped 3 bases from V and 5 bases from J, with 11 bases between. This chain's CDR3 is CASSWGQGETQYF. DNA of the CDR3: TGCGCCAGCAGCTGGGGACAAGGCGAGACCCAGTACTTC.

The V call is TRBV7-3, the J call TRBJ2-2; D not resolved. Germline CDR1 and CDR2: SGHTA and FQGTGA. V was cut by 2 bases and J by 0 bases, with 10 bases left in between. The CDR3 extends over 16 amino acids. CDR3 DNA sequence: TGTGCCAGCAGCTTAGAGTCAGCGACGAACACCGGGGAGCTGTTTTTT. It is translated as CASSLESATNTGELFF.

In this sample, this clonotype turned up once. Written as DNA, the CDR3 is TGTGCCAGCAGTCTGAGCGAGAGCACAGATACGCAGTATTTT. Translating it yields CASSLSESTDTQYF. This chain connects TRBV2 to TRBJ2-3; D unresolved. The CDR3 runs 14 residues. The V gene lost 5 bases and the J gene lost 0 bases, with 9 bases spanning the gap. CDR1 is SNHLY, CDR2 FYNNEI, per germline.

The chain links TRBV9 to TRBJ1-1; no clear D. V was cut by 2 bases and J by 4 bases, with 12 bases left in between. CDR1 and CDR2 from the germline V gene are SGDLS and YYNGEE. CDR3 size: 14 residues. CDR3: CASSVNSGVTEAFF. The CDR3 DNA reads TGTGCCAGCAGCGTCAACAGCGGGGTCACTGAAGCTTTCTTT.

CDR3 in DNA: TGTGCAAGTCGCTTAGCGCGCGACAGGGGGAATTATGGCTACACCTTC. This codes for CASRLARDRGNYGYTF. This chain links TRBV12-2 with TRBJ1-2; no DNA check was done on the table's D call, TRBD1. TRBV12-2 is a listed pseudogene. CDR3 length: 16 amino acids.

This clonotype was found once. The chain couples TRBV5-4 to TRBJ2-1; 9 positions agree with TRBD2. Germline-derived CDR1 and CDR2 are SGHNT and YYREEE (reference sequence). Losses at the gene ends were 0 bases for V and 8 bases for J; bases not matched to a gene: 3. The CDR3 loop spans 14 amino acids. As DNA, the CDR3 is TGTGCCAGCAGCTTGGTTAGCGGGAGCGATGAGCAGTTCTTC. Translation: CASSLVSGSDEQFF.